These 16 T cell receptor beta chains came from one sample sequenced in a study of OX40 agonist ivuxolimab in advanced cancers. The protocol was immunoSEQ multiplex PCR, while the TCRdb copy is restricted to in-frame clones and leaves out a portion. The data show roughly 48,000 clones, approximately 84% seen once. Material: CD4+ or CD8+ T cells sorted from blood, obtained in a trial of the OX40 agonist ivuxolimab. These receptors were obtained from an adult with an advanced solid tumor such as melanoma, head and neck, liver or kidney cancer.

The V gene is TRBV9, the J gene TRBJ2-3; 7 nucleotides align to TRBD2. The V and J ends lost 0 bases and 1 base, in that order; junction bases with no gene match: 8. The germline V gene encodes CDR1 SGDLS and CDR2 YYNGEE. The length of the CDR3 is 17 residues. CDR3 residues: CASSVGPRERGTDTQYF. The CDR3 region has the DNA TGTGCCAGCAGCGTAGGTCCGCGGGAGCGGGGCACAGATACGCAGTATTTT. Looking up the rest from reference TRBV9 and TRBJ2-3 gives the full variable domain: DSGVTQTPKHLITATGQRVTLRCSPRSGDLSVYWYQQSLDQGLQFLIQYYNGEERAKGNILERFSAQQFPDLHSELNLSSLELGDSALYFCASSVGPRERGTDTQYFGPGTRLTVL.

The J gene is TRBJ2-1, the V gene TRBV4-1; D is uncertain. Per germline, CDR1 MGHRA and CDR2 YSYEKL. Trimming shortened V by 3 bases and J by 9 bases, and 24 bases separated the two germline ends. CDR3 size: 17 residues. The CDR3 reads CASSHPLGRQSSSEQFF. The CDR3 DNA is TGCGCCAGCAGCCACCCTTTGGGCCGGCAGTCGAGCAGTGAGCAGTTCTTC.

In this sample, this clone turned up a few times. The chain links TRBV7-2 to TRBJ2-1; D may correspond to TRBD1 or TRBD2 (5 bases each). V gave up 3 bases and J gave up 6 bases, with 12 bases separating them. Germline V CDR1 and CDR2: SGHTA, FQGNSA. The CDR3 sequence is 14 residues long. CDR3: CASSFWGRGNEQFF. The CDR3 DNA reads TGTGCCAGCAGCTTTTGGGGCCGGGGCAATGAGCAGTTCTTC.

The table lists this clone with a few counts. The rearrangement links TRBV19 to TRBJ1-6, with 10 bases aligning to TRBD1. This CDR3 has 16 residues. Germline values: CDR1 LNHDA, CDR2 SQIVND (reference sequence). J gave up 6 bases and V 6 bases, and 8 bases lay outside the gene matches. The CDR3 here is CASSPGTGASNSPLHF. Written as DNA, the CDR3 is TGTGCCAGTAGCCCCGGGACAGGGGCCAGTAATTCACCCCTCCACTTT.

The rearrangement joins TRBV20-1 to TRBJ2-3; 7 bases are shared with TRBD2. The CDR3 sequence is 11 residues long. From germline, CDR1 is DFQATT and CDR2 SNEGSKA (reference sequence). In nucleotides, the CDR3 is TGCAGCTGGCGGGAGCTGGATACGCAGTATTTT. Residues: CSWRELDTQYF.

The rearrangement joins TRBV10-3 to TRBJ2-3; 10 nucleotides align to TRBD2. The V gene end was trimmed by 1 base and the J gene end by 4 bases; junction bases not matched to a gene: 5. There are 16 residues in the CDR3. Germline V gene data show CDR1 as ENHRY and CDR2 as SYGVKD. The CDR3 here is CAISEFASGGPDTQYF. Here the CDR3 DNA reads TGTGCCATCAGTGAGTTCGCTAGCGGGGGTCCAGATACGCAGTATTTT.

The chain combines TRBV5-1 with TRBJ2-2; TRBD1 agrees at 11 bases. Trimming removed 4 bases from V and 6 bases from J; junction bases left unmatched: 5. CDR3 length: 15 amino acids. Per the germline V gene, CDR1 is SGHRS and CDR2 is YFSETQ. CDR3 amino acids: CASSPGTGGAGELFF. The CDR3 DNA follows: TGCGCCAGCAGCCCGGGGACAGGGGGGGCCGGGGAGCTGTTTTTT.

The V call is TRBV29-1, the J call TRBJ1-1, with D perhaps TRBD1 (6 bases). This CDR3 comprises 14 residues. V lost 4 bases and J lost 2, with 14 bases in between. CDR1 and CDR2 (germline): SQVTM, ANQGSEA. CDR3 nucleotides: TGCAGCGTTGGACTAAACAGGGCAAACACTGAAGCTTTCTTT. Protein sequence: CSVGLNRANTEAFF.

The rearrangement links TRBV2 to TRBJ2-2, with 8 bases identical to TRBD1. The CDR3 sequence is 15 residues long. The J segment lost 5 bases and the V segment lost 6 bases, leaving 8 bases of the junction unmatched. Germline V CDR1 and CDR2: SNHLY, FYNNEI. CDR3 in amino acids: CASREQGGTTGELFF. DNA for the CDR3: TGTGCCAGCAGGGAACAGGGGGGAACTACCGGGGAGCTGTTTTTT. The variable domain in full, with the rest retrieved from reference TRBV2 and TRBJ2-2, is EPEVTQTPSHQVTQMGQEVILRCVPISNHLYFYWYRQILGQKVEFLVSFYNNEISEKSEIFDDQFSVERPDGSNFTLKIRSTKLEDSAMYFCASREQGGTTGELFFGEGSRLTVL.

The CDR3 nucleotides are TGTGCCAGCAGCTTAGCCTACCGGCTAGCGGGAGTCGGAAAGACCCAGTACTTC. Amino acid sequence: CASSLAYRLAGVGKTQYF. This rearrangement joins TRBV7-8 to TRBJ2-5; TRBD2 agrees at 10 bases. The V gene end was trimmed by 0 bases and the J gene end by 6 bases; junction bases not matched to a gene: 13. The germline V gene has CDR1 SGHVS and CDR2 FQNEAQ. This CDR3 region has 18 residues.

The rearrangement uses TRBV5-5 and TRBJ1-1; maybe TRBD1 (5 bases). This CDR3 spans 13 amino acids. The V gene lost 0 bases and the J gene lost 4 bases, with 7 bases spanning the gap. Germline V gene data show CDR1 as SGHKS and CDR2 as YYEKEE (reference sequence). The CDR3: CASSLAGSTEAFF. The CDR3 DNA reads TGTGCCAGCAGCTTGGCAGGGAGCACTGAAGCTTTCTTT.

The chain carries TRBV6-1 and TRBJ2-1; D gene uncertain. This CDR3 comprises 14 residues. CDR1 and CDR2 from the germline V gene are MNHNS and SASEGT. Trimming shortened V by 6 bases and J by 16 bases, and 25 bases separated the two germline ends. The DNA of the CDR3 is TGTGCCAGCAGCCATACCTACGACCTCGCAGTAGGATTCTTC. Residues: CASSHTYDLAVGFF.

The gene calls are TRBV9 and TRBJ1-3; no clear D gene. The germline gives CDR1 SGDLS, CDR2 YYNGEE. The V gene lost 4 bases and the J gene lost 0 bases, with 8 bases spanning the gap. This CDR3 region has 14 residues. The CDR3 region is CASSYGYSGNTIYF. In DNA form, the CDR3 reads TGTGCCAGCAGCTACGGGTACTCTGGAAACACCATATATTTT.

The chain combines TRBV7-9 with TRBJ2-1, with D tentatively TRBD2 (6 bases). V lost 5 bases and J 7 bases, leaving 15 bases between the germline ends. Germline values: CDR1 SEHNR, CDR2 FQNEAQ (reference sequence). This CDR3 has 14 amino acids. In DNA form, the CDR3 reads TGTGCCAGCAGCCCCTTCGGGAGTCCGAATGAGCAGTTCTTC. It is translated as CASSPFGSPNEQFF.

The table lists this clone with a count of one. This rearrangement joins TRBV30 to TRBJ1-3; D remains unclear. Germline V gene data show CDR1 as GTSNPN and CDR2 as SVGIG (reference sequence). Trimming took 2 bases from V and 0 from J, leaving 14 bases between them. This CDR3 spans 16 amino acids. The CDR3 is CAWSPTHRISGNTIYF. Written as DNA, the CDR3 is TGTGCCTGGAGTCCCACACACCGAATCTCTGGAAACACCATATATTTT.

This clone has a single count. This chain joins TRBV4-3 and TRBJ2-1, with 9 bases that match TRBD2. V shed 0 bases, J shed 8 bases, and the junction held 14 bases outside the gene matches. The CDR3 covers 18 residues. Germline V gene sequence: CDR1 LGHNA, CDR2 YSLEER. In nucleotides, the CDR3 is TGCGCCAGCAGCCAAGAGGGTCTAGCGGGGAGACCTGTGGATGAGCAGTTCTTC. Translated: CASSQEGLAGRPVDEQFF.